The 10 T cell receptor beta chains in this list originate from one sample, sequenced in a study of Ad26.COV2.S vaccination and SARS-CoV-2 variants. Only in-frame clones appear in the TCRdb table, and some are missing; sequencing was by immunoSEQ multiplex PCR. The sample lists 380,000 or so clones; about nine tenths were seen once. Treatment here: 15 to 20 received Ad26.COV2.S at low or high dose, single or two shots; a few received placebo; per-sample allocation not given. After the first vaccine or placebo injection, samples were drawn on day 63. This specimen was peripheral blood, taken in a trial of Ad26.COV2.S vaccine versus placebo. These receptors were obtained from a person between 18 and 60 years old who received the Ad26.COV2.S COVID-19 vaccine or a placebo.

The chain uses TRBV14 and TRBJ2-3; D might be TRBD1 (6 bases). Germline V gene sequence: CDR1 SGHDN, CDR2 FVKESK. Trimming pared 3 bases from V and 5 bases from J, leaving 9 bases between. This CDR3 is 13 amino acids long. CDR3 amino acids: CASSHLQGDTQYF. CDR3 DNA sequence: TGTGCCAGCAGCCACCTACAGGGAGATACGCAGTATTTT.

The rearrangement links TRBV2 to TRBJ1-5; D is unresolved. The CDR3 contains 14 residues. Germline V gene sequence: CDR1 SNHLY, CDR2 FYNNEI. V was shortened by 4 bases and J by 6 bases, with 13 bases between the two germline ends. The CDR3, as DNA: TGTGCCAGCAGTGTGGCCAAATGGGGTCAGCCCCAGCATTTT. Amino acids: CASSVAKWGQPQHF.

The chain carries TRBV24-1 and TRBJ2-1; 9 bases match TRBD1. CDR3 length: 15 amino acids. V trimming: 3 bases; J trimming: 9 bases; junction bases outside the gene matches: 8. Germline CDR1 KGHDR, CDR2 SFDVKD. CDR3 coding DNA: TGTGCCACCAGTGATCCGGGACAGGGAAAGGTTGAGCAGTTCTTC. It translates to CATSDPGQGKVEQFF.

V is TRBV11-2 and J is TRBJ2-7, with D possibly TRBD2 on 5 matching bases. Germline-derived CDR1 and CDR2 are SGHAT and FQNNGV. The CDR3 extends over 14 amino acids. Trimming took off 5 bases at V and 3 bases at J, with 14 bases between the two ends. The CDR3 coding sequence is TGTGCCAGCAGCGGGTGGACTTCCAACTACGAGCAGTACTTC. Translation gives CASSGWTSNYEQYF.

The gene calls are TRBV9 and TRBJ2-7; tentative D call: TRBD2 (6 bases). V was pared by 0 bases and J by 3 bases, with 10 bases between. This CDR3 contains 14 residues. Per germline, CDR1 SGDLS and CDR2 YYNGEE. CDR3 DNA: TGTGCCAGCAGCGTAGAGGGGCGGGACTACGAGCAGTACTTC. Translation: CASSVEGRDYEQYF.

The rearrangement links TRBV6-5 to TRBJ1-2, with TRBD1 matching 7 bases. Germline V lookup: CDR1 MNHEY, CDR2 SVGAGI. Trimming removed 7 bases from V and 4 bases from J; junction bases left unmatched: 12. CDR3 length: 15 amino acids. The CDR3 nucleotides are TGTGCCAGCACTCAAGGGGAGGACAGGTTCTATGGCTACACCTTC. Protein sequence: CASTQGEDRFYGYTF.

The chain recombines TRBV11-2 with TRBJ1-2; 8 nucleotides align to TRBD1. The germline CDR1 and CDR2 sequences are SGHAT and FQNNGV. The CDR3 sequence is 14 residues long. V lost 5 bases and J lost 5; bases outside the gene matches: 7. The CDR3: CASSQGGTGYGYTF. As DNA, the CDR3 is TGTGCCAGCAGCCAGGGAGGGACAGGATATGGCTACACCTTC.

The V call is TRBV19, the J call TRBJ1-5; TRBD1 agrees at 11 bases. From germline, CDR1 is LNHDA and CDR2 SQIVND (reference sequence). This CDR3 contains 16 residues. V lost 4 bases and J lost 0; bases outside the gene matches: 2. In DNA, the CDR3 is TGTGCCAGTAGTAGGACAGGGGGCGGTAGCAATCAGCCCCAGCATTTT. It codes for CASSRTGGGSNQPQHF.

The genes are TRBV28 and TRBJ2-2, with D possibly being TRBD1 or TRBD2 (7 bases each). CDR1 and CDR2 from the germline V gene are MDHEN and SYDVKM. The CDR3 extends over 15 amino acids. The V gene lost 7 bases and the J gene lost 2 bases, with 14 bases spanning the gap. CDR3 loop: CASTQGGTNTGELFF. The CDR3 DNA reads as TGTGCCAGCACCCAGGGGGGGACCAACACCGGGGAGCTGTTTTTT.

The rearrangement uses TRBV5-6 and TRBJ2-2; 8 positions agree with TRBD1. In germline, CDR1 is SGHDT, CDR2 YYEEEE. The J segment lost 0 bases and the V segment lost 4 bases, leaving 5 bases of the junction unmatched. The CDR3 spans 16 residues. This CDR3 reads CASSRTGPTNTGELFF. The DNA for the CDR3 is TGTGCCAGCAGCCGGACAGGGCCGACGAACACCGGGGAGCTGTTTTTT.